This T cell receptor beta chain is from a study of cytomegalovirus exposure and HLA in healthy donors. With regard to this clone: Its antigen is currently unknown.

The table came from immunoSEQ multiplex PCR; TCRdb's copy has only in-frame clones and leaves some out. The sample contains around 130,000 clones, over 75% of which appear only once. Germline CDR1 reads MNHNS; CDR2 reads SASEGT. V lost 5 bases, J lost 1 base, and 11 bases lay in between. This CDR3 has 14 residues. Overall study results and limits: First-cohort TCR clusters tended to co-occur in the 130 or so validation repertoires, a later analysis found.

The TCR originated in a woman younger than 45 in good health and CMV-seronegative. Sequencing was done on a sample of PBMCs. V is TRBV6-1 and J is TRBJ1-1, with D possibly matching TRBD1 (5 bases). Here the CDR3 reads CASSLSRANTEAFF. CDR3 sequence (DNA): TGTGCCAGCAGTTTGAGCAGGGCGAACACTGAAGCTTTCTTT.